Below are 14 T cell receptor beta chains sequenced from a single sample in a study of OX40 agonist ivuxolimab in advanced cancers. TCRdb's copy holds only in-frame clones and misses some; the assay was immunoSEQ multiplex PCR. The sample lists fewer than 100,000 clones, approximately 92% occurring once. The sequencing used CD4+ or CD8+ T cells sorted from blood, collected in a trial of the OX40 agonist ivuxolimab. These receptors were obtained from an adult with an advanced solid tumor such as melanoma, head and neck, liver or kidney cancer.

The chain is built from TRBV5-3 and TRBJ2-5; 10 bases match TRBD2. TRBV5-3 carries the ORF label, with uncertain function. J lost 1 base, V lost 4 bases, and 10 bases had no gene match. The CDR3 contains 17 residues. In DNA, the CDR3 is TGTGCCAGAAGCCTACAACTAGCGGGGCCCTTCCAAGAGACCCAGTACTTC. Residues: CARSLQLAGPFQETQYF.

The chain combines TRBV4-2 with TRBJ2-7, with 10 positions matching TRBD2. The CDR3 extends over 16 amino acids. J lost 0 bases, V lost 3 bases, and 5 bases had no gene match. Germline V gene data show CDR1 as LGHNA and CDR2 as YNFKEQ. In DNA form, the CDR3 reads TGTGCCAGCAGCCAGGCTAGCGGGAGCAGCTCCTACGAGCAGTACTTC. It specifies CASSQASGSSSYEQYF.

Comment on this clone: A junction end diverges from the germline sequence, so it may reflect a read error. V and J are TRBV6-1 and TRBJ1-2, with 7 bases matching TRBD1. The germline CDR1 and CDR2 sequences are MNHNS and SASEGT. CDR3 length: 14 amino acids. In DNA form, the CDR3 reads TGTGCCAGCAGTGCCACCGGGACAGAGAGGTTATACGCCTTC. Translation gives CASSATGTERLYAF.

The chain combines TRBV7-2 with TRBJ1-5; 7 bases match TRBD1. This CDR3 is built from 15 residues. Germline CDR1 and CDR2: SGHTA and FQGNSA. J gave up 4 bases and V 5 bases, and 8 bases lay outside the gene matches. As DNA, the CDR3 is TGTGCCAGCAGCCTCGTCGACAGGGCGAATCAGCCCCAGCATTTT. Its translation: CASSLVDRANQPQHF.

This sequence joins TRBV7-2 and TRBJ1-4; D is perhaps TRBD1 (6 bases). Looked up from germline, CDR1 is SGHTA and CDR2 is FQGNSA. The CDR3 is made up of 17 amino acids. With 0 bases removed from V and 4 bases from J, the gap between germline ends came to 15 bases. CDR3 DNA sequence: TGTGCCAGCAGCTTAGCAGGGACATCAGCTTTTAATGAAAAACTGTTTTTT. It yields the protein CASSLAGTSAFNEKLFF.

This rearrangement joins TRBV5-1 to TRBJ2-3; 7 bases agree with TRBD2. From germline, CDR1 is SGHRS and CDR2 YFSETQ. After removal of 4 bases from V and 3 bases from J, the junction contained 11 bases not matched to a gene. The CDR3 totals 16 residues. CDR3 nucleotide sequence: TGCGCCAGCAGCCTAGGGACTTTGGGAGGGACAGATACGCAGTATTTT. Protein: CASSLGTLGGTDTQYF. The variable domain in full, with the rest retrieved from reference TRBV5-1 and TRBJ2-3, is KAGVTQTPRYLIKTRGQQVTLSCSPISGHRSVSWYQQTPGQGLQFLFEYFSETQRNKGNFPGRFSGRQFSNSRSEMNVSTLELGDSALYLCASSLGTLGGTDTQYFGPGTRLTVL.

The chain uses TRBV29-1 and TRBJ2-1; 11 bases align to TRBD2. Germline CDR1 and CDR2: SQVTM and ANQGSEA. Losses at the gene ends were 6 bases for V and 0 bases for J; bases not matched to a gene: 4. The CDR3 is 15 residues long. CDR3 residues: CSVHGLAGSYNEQFF. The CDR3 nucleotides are TGCAGCGTCCACGGACTAGCGGGCTCCTACAATGAGCAGTTCTTC.

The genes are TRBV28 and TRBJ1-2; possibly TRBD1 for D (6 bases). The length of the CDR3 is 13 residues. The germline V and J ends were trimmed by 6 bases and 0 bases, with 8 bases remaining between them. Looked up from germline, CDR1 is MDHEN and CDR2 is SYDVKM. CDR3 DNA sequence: TGTGCCAGCAGGCAGGGGCCTAACTATGGCTACACCTTC. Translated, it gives CASRQGPNYGYTF.

Written as DNA, the CDR3 is TGTGCCAGCAGCTTGTTTGACCGGGGCGCCGATACGCAGTATTTT. Protein: CASSLFDRGADTQYF. The V gene is TRBV5-4, the J gene TRBJ2-3; TRBD1 or TRBD2 may be the D gene (5 bases each). The germline V gene encodes CDR1 SGHNT and CDR2 YYREEE (reference sequence). The CDR3 contains 15 residues. V gave up 1 base and J gave up 6 bases, with 15 bases separating them.

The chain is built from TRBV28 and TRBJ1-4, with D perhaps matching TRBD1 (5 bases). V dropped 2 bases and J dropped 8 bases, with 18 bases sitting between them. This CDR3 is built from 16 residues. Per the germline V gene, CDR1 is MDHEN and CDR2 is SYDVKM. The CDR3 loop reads CASSLKLPGGREKLFF. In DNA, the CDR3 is TGTGCCAGCAGTTTAAAGCTCCCGGGGGGAAGGGAAAAACTGTTTTTT. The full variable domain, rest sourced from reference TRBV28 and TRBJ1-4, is DVKVTQSSRYLVKRTGEKVFLECVQDMDHENMFWYRQDPGLGLRLIYFSYDVKMKEKGDIPEGYSVSREKKERFSLILESASTNQTSMYLCASSLKLPGGREKLFFGSGTQLSVL.

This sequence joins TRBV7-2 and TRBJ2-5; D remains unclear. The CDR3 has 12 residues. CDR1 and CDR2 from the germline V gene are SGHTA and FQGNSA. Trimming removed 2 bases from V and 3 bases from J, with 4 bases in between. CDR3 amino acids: CASSLNKETQYF. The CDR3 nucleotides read TGTGCCAGCAGCTTAAACAAAGAGACCCAGTACTTC.

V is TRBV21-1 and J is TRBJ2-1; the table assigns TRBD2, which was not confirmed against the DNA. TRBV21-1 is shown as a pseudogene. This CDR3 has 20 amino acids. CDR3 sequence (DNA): TGTGCCAGCAGCAAACTTCGGCCTAGCGGGGAAACGGTCCCCTACAATGAGCAGTTCTTC. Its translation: CASSKLRPSGETVPYNEQFF.

The chain's CDR3 is CASSPDRGRSYEQYV. CDR3 coding DNA: TGCGCCAGCAGCCCTGACAGGGGCCGATCCTACGAGCAGTACGTC. The chain has TRBV4-1 and TRBJ2-7; 8 positions match TRBD1. CDR1 is MGHRA, CDR2 YSYEKL, per germline. J lost 1 base, V lost 4 bases, and 6 bases had no gene match. The CDR3 spans 15 residues.

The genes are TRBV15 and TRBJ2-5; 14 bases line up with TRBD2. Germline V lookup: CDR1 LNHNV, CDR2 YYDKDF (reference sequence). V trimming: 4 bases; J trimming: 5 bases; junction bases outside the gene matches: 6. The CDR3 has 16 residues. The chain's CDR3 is CATSKGLAGAGETQYF. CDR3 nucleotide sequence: TGTGCCACCAGCAAGGGACTAGCGGGGGCTGGGGAGACCCAGTACTTC.